This T cell receptor beta chain was retrieved from a study of shared clonotypes between healthy human individuals. Overall study context: Donors, aged 18 to 49, were a couple of women and a few men. Study results and caveats: The naive CD4 repertoires of a handful of donors were compared, and approximately 5.3% of clonotypes were shared.

V lost 3 bases, J lost 2 bases, and 10 bases lay in between. Germline V gives CDR1 KGHSH, CDR2 LQKENI. The CDR3 is 14 residues long. Data came from immunoSEQ multiplex PCR; TCRdb stores just in-frame clones and leaves some out. The sample yields over a million clones, more than 95% seen once. As concerns this clone: No antigen is known for it.

Input material: naive CD4+ T cells sorted from blood. The subset: CD45RA+ positively selected. This receptor was obtained from a man in his thirties or forties in good health. J is TRBJ1-2 and V is TRBV18, with unresolved D. The CDR3 sequence: CASSPTPDNYGYTF. The DNA for the CDR3 is TGTGCCAGCTCACCTACCCCAGACAACTATGGCTACACCTTC.